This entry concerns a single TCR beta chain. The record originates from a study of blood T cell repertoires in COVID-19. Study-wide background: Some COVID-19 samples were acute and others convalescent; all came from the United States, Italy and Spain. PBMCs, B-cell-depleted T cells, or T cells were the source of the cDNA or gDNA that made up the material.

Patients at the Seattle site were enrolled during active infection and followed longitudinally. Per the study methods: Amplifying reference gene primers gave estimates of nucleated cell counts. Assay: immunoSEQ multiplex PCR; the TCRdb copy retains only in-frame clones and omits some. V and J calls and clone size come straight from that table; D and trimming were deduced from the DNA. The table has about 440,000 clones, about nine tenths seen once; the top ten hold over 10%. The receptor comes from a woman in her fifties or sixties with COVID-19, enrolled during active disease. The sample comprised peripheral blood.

The chain's CDR3 is CASSEGESPSTF. The CDR3 nucleotides are TGTGCCAGCAGTGAAGGAGAAAGTCCTTCCACCTTC. The V and J genes are TRBV6-1 and TRBJ1-2; no clear D. Trimming stripped 1 base from V and 13 bases from J, with 13 bases between. The CDR3 runs 12 residues. Per the germline V gene, CDR1 is MNHNS and CDR2 is SASEGT.